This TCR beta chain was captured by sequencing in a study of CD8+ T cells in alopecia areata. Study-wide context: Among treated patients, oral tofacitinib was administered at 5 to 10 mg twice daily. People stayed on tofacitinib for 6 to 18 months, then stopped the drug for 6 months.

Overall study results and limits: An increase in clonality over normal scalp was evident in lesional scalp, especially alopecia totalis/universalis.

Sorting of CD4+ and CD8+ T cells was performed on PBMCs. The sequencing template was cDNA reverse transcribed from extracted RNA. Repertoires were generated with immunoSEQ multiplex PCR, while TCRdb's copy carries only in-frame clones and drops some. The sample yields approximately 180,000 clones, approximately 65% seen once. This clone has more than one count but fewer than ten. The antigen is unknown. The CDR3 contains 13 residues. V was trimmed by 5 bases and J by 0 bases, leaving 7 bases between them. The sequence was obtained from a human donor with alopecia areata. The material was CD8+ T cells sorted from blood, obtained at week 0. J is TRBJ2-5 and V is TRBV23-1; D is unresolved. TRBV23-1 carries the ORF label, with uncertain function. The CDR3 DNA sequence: TGCGCCAGCAGTTGCCGGGACCAAGAGACCCAGTACTTC. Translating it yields CASSCRDQETQYF.